Below are 29 T cell receptor beta chains sequenced from a single sample in a study of T-cell reconstitution after alpha-beta-depleted transplantation in children listed by TCRdb under 2016. Library method: PCR. Sequencing was carried out with an Illumina HiSeq 2500. TCR libraries were prepared with molecular barcoding, using unique molecular identifiers to normalize TCRbeta repertoire quantification. Using fastp trimming at Q25 and MiXCR clonotype assembly, TCRdb reanalyzed the public sequencing data and kept in-frame beta chains. Rows merge per CDR3 protein into single entries with the most common DNA and genes. Counted in this sample were tens of thousands of distinct CDR3 sequences; approximately 18% of them appeared once. About half of the sample is in the top ten clones. In the paper's terms, the treatment or condition label means: allogeneic hematopoietic cell transplantation with graft depleted of TCRalphabeta T cells and CD19 B cells.

The sample in question was PBMCs, mostly from graft donor cells, obtained 360 days after TCRalphabeta/CD19-depleted stem cell transplant. These receptors originate from a male patient aged 2-10 years who had a stem cell transplant for acute lymphoblastic leukemia, so the T cells may come from the graft donor.

This clonotype has only one observation. The chain has TRBV5-1 and TRBJ1-1, with D possibly matching TRBD1 (6 bases). Trimming stripped 0 bases from V and 4 bases from J, with 7 bases between. The CDR3 is made up of 13 amino acids. The germline gives CDR1 SGHRS, CDR2 YFSETQ. CDR3 in amino acids: CASSLVQGTEAFF. CDR3 sequence (DNA): TGCGCCAGCAGCTTGGTACAGGGCACTGAAGCTTTCTTT.

In its sample, this clonotype was seen a few times. This chain uses TRBV5-6 with TRBJ1-4, with TRBD1 identical over 8 bases. Trimming removed 0 bases from V and 8 bases from J; junction bases left unmatched: 6. The CDR3 has 15 amino acids. Germline V gives CDR1 SGHDT, CDR2 YYEEEE. The CDR3, as DNA: TGTGCCAGCAGCTTGGTGGGGACAGGTGGGGAAAAACTGTTTTTT. Its protein product is CASSLVGTGGEKLFF.

V and J are TRBV5-1 and TRBJ2-4, with D perhaps matching TRBD1 or TRBD2 (5 bases each). This CDR3 comprises 15 residues. The V gene lost 1 base and the J gene lost 0 bases, with 8 bases spanning the gap. Germline V gene sequence: CDR1 SGHRS, CDR2 YFSETQ. The CDR3 coding sequence is TGCGCCAGCAGCTTGCCAGGGACAGCCAAAAACATTCAGTACTTC. Translation gives CASSLPGTAKNIQYF. Together with reference TRBV5-1 and TRBJ2-4, the CDR3 gives the full variable domain: KAGVTQTPRYLIKTRGQQVTLSCSPISGHRSVSWYQQTPGQGLQFLFEYFSETQRNKGNFPGRFSGRQFSNSRSEMNVSTLELGDSALYLCASSLPGTAKNIQYFGAGTRLSVL.

The chain couples TRBV10-3 to TRBJ1-1, with TRBD1 matching 7 bases. The V gene's germline CDR1 is ENHRY and CDR2 SYGVKD. The CDR3 length is 16 residues. The junction had 15 bases not matched to a gene; V was cut back by 6 bases and J by 5 bases. CDR3 nucleotide sequence: TGTGCCATCAGCCCCGCCCCTACAGGGGAGGGTACTGAAGCTTTCTTT. This codes for CAISPAPTGEGTEAFF.

J is TRBJ2-1 and V is TRBV6-5; 9 bases match TRBD1. Losses at the gene ends were 2 bases for V and 0 bases for J; bases not matched to a gene: 11. CDR1 MNHEY and CDR2 SVGAGI come from the germline V gene. CDR3 length: 19 amino acids. This CDR3 is CASSYQGQGPWGSYNEQFF. In DNA, the CDR3 is TGTGCCAGCAGTTACCAGGGACAGGGACCCTGGGGCTCCTACAATGAGCAGTTCTTC.

This clonotype was counted ten times or more. The genes are TRBV7-9 and TRBJ2-1, with 9 bases that match TRBD2. V was clipped by 5 bases and J by 2 bases; unmatched bases: 10. The germline gives CDR1 SEHNR, CDR2 FQNEAQ (reference sequence). This CDR3 is built from 17 residues. This chain's CDR3 is CASSLLPSGVPYNEQFF. The CDR3 bases are TGTGCCAGCAGCCTTCTTCCTAGCGGGGTCCCCTACAATGAGCAGTTCTTC.

The chain carries TRBV11-2 and TRBJ2-5; no firm D call. Germline V CDR1 and CDR2: SGHAT, FQNNGV. CDR3 size: 15 residues. V lost 1 base to trimming and J lost 4 bases, with 13 bases between them. The CDR3 here is CASSLGPLWGETQYF. The CDR3 DNA reads TGTGCCAGCAGCTTAGGGCCTCTCTGGGGAGAGACCCAGTACTTC.

This clonotype was seen many times. The J gene is TRBJ2-1, the V gene TRBV6-1; TRBD2 matches at 11 bases. Germline V CDR1 and CDR2: MNHNS, SASEGT. This CDR3 region has 16 residues. The V segment lost 4 bases and the J segment 4 bases; nucleotides outside the gene matches: 6. DNA of the CDR3: TGTGCCAGCAGTGTACGGGGGACTAGCGGTTACAATGAGCAGTTCTTC. Translated: CASSVRGTSGYNEQFF.

The J gene is TRBJ1-1, the V gene TRBV10-2, with D unclear. This CDR3 spans 13 amino acids. Germline V gene data show CDR1 as WSHSY and CDR2 as SAAADI. V was cut by 7 bases and J by 0 bases, with 9 bases left in between. The CDR3 nucleotides are TGCGCCAGCACCAGTGTCATGAACACTGAAGCTTTCTTT. Translating gives CASTSVMNTEAFF.

The chain recombines TRBV12-3 or TRBV12-4 with TRBJ2-1; tentative D call: TRBD2 (6 bases). The CDR3 is 15 residues long. Trimming removed 1 base from V and 8 bases from J, with 15 bases in between. The DNA of the CDR3 is TGTGCCAGCAGTTTAGACCTGGGACTGGTTCATGAGCAGTTCTTC. This translates into CASSLDLGLVHEQFF.

This clonotype has a count of ten or more. The chain recombines TRBV12-3 or TRBV12-4 with TRBJ2-7; D perhaps matches TRBD2 (6 bases). Deletions cut 5 bases from V and 3 bases from J, with 17 bases between. The CDR3 is 15 amino acids. The CDR3 sequence: CASSPVGGSYYEQYF. CDR3 sequence (DNA): TGTGCCAGCAGTCCCGTGGGGGGATCCTACTACGAGCAGTACTTC.

This clonotype appeared a few times. V is TRBV11-3 and J is TRBJ2-5, with 7 bases that match TRBD2. The J segment lost 3 bases and the V segment lost 7 bases, leaving 8 bases of the junction unmatched. Germline values: CDR1 SGHNT, CDR2 YENEEA. The CDR3 runs to 14 residues. CDR3 sequence (DNA): TGTGCCAGCACCCCCGCTGGGAGGGAAGAGACCCAGTACTTC. Its translation is CASTPAGREETQYF.

This clonotype was counted between two and nine times. J is TRBJ2-5 and V is TRBV6-5, with 10 nucleotides matching TRBD1. The CDR3 sequence is 16 residues long. Germline V CDR1 and CDR2: MNHEY, SVGAGI. Trimming took 2 bases from V and 5 from J; bases not matched to a gene: 8. The CDR3: CASSYPGTGVRETQYF. In DNA, the CDR3 is TGTGCCAGCAGTTACCCCGGGACAGGGGTTAGGGAGACCCAGTACTTC.

This clonotype was detected ten times or more. The chain employs TRBV12-3 or TRBV12-4 and TRBJ2-1, with 12 bases identical to TRBD2. The ends lost 5 bases at V and 2 bases at J; junction bases unmatched: 1. CDR3 length: 15 amino acids. DNA of the CDR3: TGTGCCAGCAGTCCTAGCGGGAGGGCCTACAATGAGCAGTTCTTC. Its translation is CASSPSGRAYNEQFF.

V usage is TRBV5-1 and J usage is TRBJ2-1, with 7 bases fitting TRBD2. Trimming removed 2 bases from V and 10 bases from J; junction bases left unmatched: 12. The CDR3 is 15 amino acids. The germline CDR1 and CDR2 sequences are SGHRS and YFSETQ. The CDR3 loop reads CASSFGLAAGSEQFF. The CDR3 DNA sequence: TGCGCCAGCAGCTTTGGGCTAGCGGCCGGCTCGGAGCAGTTCTTC.

The chain employs TRBV4-1 and TRBJ1-2; no clear D gene. CDR3 size: 15 residues. Trimming left V 2 bases short and J 2 bases short, with 12 bases between. CDR1 is MGHRA, CDR2 YSYEKL, per germline. CDR3 nucleotide sequence: TGCGCCAGCAGCCAAACAGACTCCAGGAACTATGGCTACACCTTC. Translated: CASSQTDSRNYGYTF.

This clonotype came up a few times. This sequence joins TRBV19 and TRBJ2-7; D is unresolved. This CDR3 is built from 13 residues. V was cut by 4 bases and J by 4 bases, with 11 bases left in between. The germline gives CDR1 LNHDA, CDR2 SQIVND (reference sequence). The CDR3 sequence is CASSKRTEYEQYF. CDR3 bases: TGTGCCAGTAGTAAGAGAACGGAATACGAGCAGTACTTC.

The sample holds a few counts of this clonotype. The genes are TRBV4-1 and TRBJ2-1, with D unclear. V was pared by 2 bases and J by 3 bases, with 11 bases between. The CDR3 totals 15 residues. In germline, CDR1 is MGHRA, CDR2 YSYEKL. This chain's CDR3 is CASSQPDRDYNEQFF. CDR3 DNA sequence: TGCGCCAGCAGCCAACCGGACCGCGACTACAATGAGCAGTTCTTC.

The rearrangement joins TRBV5-1 to TRBJ2-2, with TRBD2 matching over 8 bases. Germline V gene sequence: CDR1 SGHRS, CDR2 YFSETQ. The CDR3 length is 14 residues. After removal of 6 bases from V and 5 bases from J, the junction contained 6 bases not matched to a gene. CDR3 amino acids: CASNREGLTGELFF. CDR3 DNA sequence: TGCGCCAGCAACCGGGAGGGCCTTACCGGGGAGCTGTTTTTT.

This clonotype was detected only a few times. The rearrangement links TRBV12-3 or TRBV12-4 to TRBJ2-1; 14 bases agree with TRBD2. This CDR3 comprises 19 residues. With V trimmed by 7 bases and J by 0 bases, 11 bases remained unmatched. The CDR3 protein is CASKVTRLAGGSSYNEQFF. CDR3 sequence (DNA): TGTGCCAGCAAGGTAACGAGACTAGCGGGAGGGAGCTCCTACAATGAGCAGTTCTTC.

At least ten counts were recorded for this clonotype. The chain links TRBV10-2 to TRBJ1-5, with TRBD1 as a possible D gene (5 bases). CDR1 is WSHSY, CDR2 SAAADI, per germline. V was trimmed by 1 base and J by 5 bases, leaving 9 bases between them. The CDR3 runs to 14 residues. The CDR3 bases are TGCGCCAGCAGTGAGTGGGCAGGGCATCAGCCCCAGCATTTT. Residues: CASSEWAGHQPQHF.

V gene TRBV5-1 combines with J gene TRBJ2-7; 12 bases align to TRBD2. Trimming cost V 1 base and J 2 bases; bases outside gene matches: 4. The CDR3 length is 16 residues. The V gene's germline CDR1 is SGHRS and CDR2 YFSETQ. The CDR3: CASSLTSGRLTYEQYF. In DNA form, the CDR3 reads TGCGCCAGCAGCTTGACTAGCGGGAGGCTCACCTACGAGCAGTACTTC.

In its sample, this clonotype was seen many times. This chain uses TRBV5-1 with TRBJ2-2; TRBD2 agrees at 7 bases. The V segment lost 6 bases and the J segment 3 bases; nucleotides outside the gene matches: 8. This CDR3 has 15 amino acids. Germline V CDR1 and CDR2: SGHRS, YFSETQ. The CDR3 coding sequence is TGCGCCAGCAAGTTTGCTAGCGGCCACACCGGGGAGCTGTTTTTT. It is translated as CASKFASGHTGELFF.

This clonotype was recorded a few times. Its ends do not fully match the called genes, so a read error is possible. The J gene is TRBJ2-3, the V gene TRBV20-1, with 8 bases lining up with TRBD1. This CDR3 has 17 residues. Germline V gene data show CDR1 as DFQATT and CDR2 as SNEGSKA (reference sequence). The CDR3 protein is CCARDPQGERPTDTQYF. The CDR3 DNA is TGCTGTGCTAGAGATCCACAGGGGGAAAGACCCACAGATACGCAGTATTTT.

This clonotype was seen a handful of times. V is TRBV5-1 and J is TRBJ2-2; a weak D match, TRBD1 (6 bases). Deletions cut 3 bases from V and 1 base from J, with 19 bases between. The CDR3 extends over 18 amino acids. CDR1 SGHRS and CDR2 YFSETQ come from the germline V gene. For the CDR3, the DNA is TGCGCCAGCAGCTCCTCCTCCGGACACAGGGAGAACACCGGGGAGCTGTTTTTT. It specifies CASSSSSGHRENTGELFF.

This clonotype was seen many times. The chain employs TRBV10-3 and TRBJ2-5, with TRBD1 matching 9 bases. From germline, CDR1 is ENHRY and CDR2 SYGVKD. CDR3 length: 13 amino acids. Trimming took 2 bases from V and 5 from J; bases not matched to a gene: 0. The CDR3 nucleotides read TGTGCCATCAGTGAGACAGGGGGCGAGACCCAGTACTTC. The encoded protein is CAISETGGETQYF.

This clonotype showed up just a few times. The chain is built from TRBV19 and TRBJ2-1; the match to TRBD2 covers 8 bases. The V segment lost 1 base and the J segment 1 base; nucleotides outside the gene matches: 9. Germline V gene data show CDR1 as LNHDA and CDR2 as SQIVND (reference sequence). The CDR3 loop spans 18 amino acids. The CDR3 DNA reads TGTGCCAGTAGTATAGTCCTGGGACGGGGGGGATCCTACAATGAGCAGTTCTTC. It yields the protein CASSIVLGRGGSYNEQFF. Filled out from reference TRBV19 and TRBJ2-1, the complete variable domain reads DGGITQSPKYLFRKEGQNVTLSCEQNLNHDAMYWYRQDPGQGLRLIYYSQIVNDFQKGDIAEGYSVSREKKESFPLTVTSAQKNPTAFYLCASSIVLGRGGSYNEQFFGPGTRLTVL.

V is TRBV28 and J is TRBJ2-2; D is undetermined. The germline gives CDR1 MDHEN, CDR2 SYDVKM. V was cut by 3 bases and J by 8 bases, with 7 bases left in between. The CDR3 spans 12 residues. The CDR3 sequence is CASSFFEGELFF. CDR3 DNA: TGTGCCAGCAGTTTTTTCGAGGGGGAGCTGTTTTTT.

This sequence joins TRBV7-6 and TRBJ2-1, with 11 positions matching TRBD2. The CDR3 covers 15 residues. Germline values: CDR1 SGHVS, CDR2 FNYEAQ. Unmatched junction bases numbered 6, after V lost 3 bases and J lost 8 bases. CDR3 amino acids: CASSFGTSGAYEQFF. As DNA, the CDR3 is TGTGCCAGCAGCTTCGGGACTAGCGGCGCGTATGAGCAGTTCTTC.